The source of this T cell receptor (beta chain) is a study of blood T cell repertoires in COVID-19. Study-level information: Material from acute and convalescent COVID-19 was sourced from the United States, Italy and Spain.

How the authors handled the data: Using reference gene primer amplification, nucleated cell counts were estimated. The protocol was immunoSEQ multiplex PCR, while the TCRdb copy is restricted to in-frame clones and leaves out a portion. V, J and clone size reflect that table, while D and trimming were determined from the DNA. In the table there are over 85,000 clones, 80% to 90% of which are singletons. There are 15 residues in the CDR3. CDR1 is SEHNR and CDR2 is FQNEAQ in the germline V gene (reference sequence). V dropped 3 bases and J dropped 6 bases, with 18 bases sitting between them. The V and J genes are TRBV7-9 and TRBJ2-7, with TRBD2 as a possible D gene (5 bases). This clonotype originated in a human donor in a cohort sampled during active COVID-19. Input material: peripheral blood. This chain's CDR3 is CASSFNSDGVGEQYF. The DNA for the CDR3 is TGTGCCAGCAGCTTTAATAGCGACGGGGTGGGCGAGCAGTACTTC.